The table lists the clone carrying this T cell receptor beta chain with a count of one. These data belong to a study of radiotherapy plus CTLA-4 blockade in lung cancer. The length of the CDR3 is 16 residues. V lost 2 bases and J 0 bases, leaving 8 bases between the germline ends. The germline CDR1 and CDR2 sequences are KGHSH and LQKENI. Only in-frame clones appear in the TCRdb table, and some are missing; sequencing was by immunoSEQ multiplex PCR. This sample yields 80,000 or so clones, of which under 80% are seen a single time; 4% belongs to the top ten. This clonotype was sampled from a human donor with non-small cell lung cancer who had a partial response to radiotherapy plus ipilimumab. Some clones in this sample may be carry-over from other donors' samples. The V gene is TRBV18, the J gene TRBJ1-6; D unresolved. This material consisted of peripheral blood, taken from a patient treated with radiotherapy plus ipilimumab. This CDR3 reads CASSPFESSYNSPLHF. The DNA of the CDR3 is TGTGCCAGCTCACCATTCGAGAGCTCCTATAATTCACCCCTCCACTTT.